These 7 T cell receptor beta chains were all obtained from the same sample, sequenced in a study of blood T cell repertoires in COVID-19. Clones were read by immunoSEQ multiplex PCR, and TCRdb kept only the in-frame ones, dropping some. The sample shows a few hundred thousand clones, less than 85% of them seen only once. Material: peripheral blood. The receptor source for this set is a woman between 18 and 30 years old with acute or convalescent COVID-19.

This chain connects TRBV3-1 (or the pseudogene TRBV3-2) to TRBJ2-1, with D maybe TRBD2 (6 bases). Trimming removed 1 base at V and 4 bases at J, with 20 bases between. Germline lookup yields CDR1 LGHDT and CDR2 YNNKEL (reference sequence). The CDR3 is 18 amino acids. The CDR3 loop reads CASSQVIISGDGYNEQFF. CDR3 coding DNA: TGTGCCAGCAGCCAAGTCATAATTTCGGGAGATGGGTACAATGAGCAGTTCTTC.

The rearrangement uses TRBV7-2 and TRBJ2-1; D uncertain. CDR1 is SGHTA and CDR2 is FQGNSA in the germline V gene. V lost 8 bases to trimming and J lost 0 bases, with 11 bases between them. This CDR3 contains 14 residues. CDR3: CASEQQSSYNEQFF. As DNA, the CDR3 is TGTGCCAGCGAACAACAAAGCTCCTACAATGAGCAGTTCTTC.

V gene TRBV21-1 combines with J gene TRBJ1-1. TRBV21-1 is tagged as a pseudogene. The CDR3 contains 11 residues. CDR3 DNA sequence: TGTGCCACGTTTCCGGGCACTGAAGCTTTCTTT. Protein sequence: CATFPGTEAFF.

The V and J genes are TRBV6-4 and TRBJ2-3, with 9 nucleotides matching TRBD2. This CDR3 spans 15 amino acids. With 4 bases clipped from V and 4 bases from J, the junction kept 6 bases outside the gene matches. Germline CDR1 reads MRHNA; CDR2 reads SNTAGT. DNA of the CDR3: TGTGCCAGCAGTGTCCGTAGCGGGAGCCCAGATACGCAGTATTTT. The encoded protein is CASSVRSGSPDTQYF.

This clone was seen once. V gene TRBV11-3 combines with J gene TRBJ2-1; 12 nucleotides match TRBD2. Germline V lookup: CDR1 SGHNT, CDR2 YENEEA. CDR3 length: 15 amino acids. V trimming: 5 bases; J trimming: 8 bases; junction bases outside the gene matches: 7. The CDR3 is CASSTGLAGSDEQFF. The CDR3 nucleotides are TGTGCCAGCAGCACCGGACTAGCGGGAAGCGATGAGCAGTTCTTC.

The V and J genes are TRBV30 and TRBJ1-2; 7 bases match TRBD1. CDR1 and CDR2 (germline): GTSNPN, SVGIG (reference sequence). The CDR3 spans 13 residues. After removal of 0 bases from V and 9 bases from J, the junction contained 7 bases not matched to a gene. The CDR3 protein is CAWSVVTGTSYTF. In DNA form, the CDR3 reads TGTGCCTGGAGTGTAGTGACAGGGACGAGCTACACCTTC.

The CDR3 nucleotides read TGTGCCAGCAGCCTTGAGGGAGCTAATGAAAAACTGTTTTTT. Translating gives CASSLEGANEKLFF. The chain has TRBV27 and TRBJ1-4; D unresolved. CDR3 size: 14 residues. Germline assignment: CDR1 MNHEY and CDR2 SMNVEV (reference sequence). V lost 6 bases to trimming and J lost 3 bases, with 11 bases between them.